A selection of T cell receptor beta chains follows, all from one sample in a study of T cell responses to AZD1222 COVID-19 vaccine. Libraries were prepared by immunoSEQ multiplex PCR; TCRdb keeps only in-frame clonotypes and omits some of them. This sample carries about 86,000 clones, 88% of them seen once, and the ten largest clones take around 10%. The sequencing here drew on peripheral blood, taken 28 days after the second AZD1222 dose. The receptors originated from an adult who received the AZD1222 COVID-19 vaccine. The CDR3 runs from the conserved cysteine through the conserved F or W. A D gene is named only where the DNA matches it firmly. Clone size is stated in some rows and not others, as once, few, many or a class when expanded.

J gene	V gene	clone size	D gene	CDR3 DNA	CDR3 protein
TRBJ1-3	TRBV3-1/TRBV3-2	NA	NA	TGTGCCAGCAGCCAAGAAAGAATCTCTGGAAACACCATATATTTT	CASSQERISGNTIYF
TRBJ2-1	TRBV7-9	NA	NA	TGTGCCAGCAGCCCGCCGGGACACCCCTCCAATGAGCAGTTCTTC	CASSPPGHPSNEQFF
TRBJ2-3	TRBV2	NA	NA	TGTGCCAGCAGTGAGTTGCGCGGCACAGATACGCAGTATTTT	CASSELRGTDTQYF
TRBJ1-2	TRBV6-1	NA	NA	TGTGCCAGCAGTGAAGTGTGGACCCAGGGTGGCTACACCTTC	CASSEVWTQGGYTF
TRBJ2-2	TRBV5-4	NA	TRBD1	TGTGCCAGCAGCCCGGACAGGCCCACCGGGGAGCTGTTTTTT	CASSPDRPTGELFF
TRBJ2-2	TRBV7-2	NA	NA	TGTGCCAGCAGCTCGCGGAACACCGGGGAGCTGTTTTTT	CASSSRNTGELFF
TRBJ2-2	TRBV4-2	NA	NA	TGTGCCAGCAGCCTACAGGGATGGGGTTCCGGGGAGCTGTTTTTT	CASSLQGWGSGELFF
TRBJ2-1	TRBV5-6	NA	TRBD1	TGTGCCAGCAGCCGACAGGGGCCGGGAGAGCAGTTCTTC	CASSRQGPGEQFF
TRBJ1-3	TRBV4-1	NA	NA	TGCGCCAGCAGCCGAGGGCATGGCGGGACCTCTGGAAACACCATATATTTT	CASSRGHGGTSGNTIYF
TRBJ1-4	TRBV25-1	NA	TRBD1	TGTGCCAGCAGTGAATATTGGGGACAGTCGAATGAAAAACTGTTTTTT	CASSEYWGQSNEKLFF
TRBJ1-2	TRBV29-1	NA	NA	TGCAGCGTTGAAGAAGAGGAGGGGGAGACGGTCTATGGCTACACCTTC	CSVEEEEGETVYGYTF
TRBJ1-6	TRBV3-1/TRBV3-2	NA	NA	TGTGCCAGCAGCCAATCTTTAGATAATTCACCCCTCCACTTT	CASSQSLDNSPLHF
TRBJ1-1	TRBV9	NA	NA	TGTGCCAGCACGAACGGAGAGAATGCTGAAGCTTTCTTT	CASTNGENAEAFF
TRBJ2-7	TRBV4-3	NA	NA	TGCGCCAGCAGCCTGACCTGGGACCCGGAAAGCTCCTACGAGCAGTACTTC	CASSLTWDPESSYEQYF
TRBJ1-6	TRBV9	NA	NA	TGTGCCAGCAGCGTAGGGGAGGTCGGAGGGATAGTTAATTCACCCCTCCACTTT	CASSVGEVGGIVNSPLHF
TRBJ1-2	TRBV5-1	NA	TRBD1	TGCGCCAGCAGCCCGGGACAGGCCTCCTATGGCTACACCTTC	CASSPGQASYGYTF
TRBJ2-6	TRBV7-3	NA	TRBD2	TGTGCCAGCAGCCCGGGACTATACTCTGGGGCCAACGTCCTGACTTTC	CASSPGLYSGANVLTF
TRBJ2-7	TRBV6-5	NA	NA	TGTGCCAGCCGTCGGGGAGGAACCTACGAGCAGTACTTC	CASRRGGTYEQYF
TRBJ1-1	TRBV9	NA	NA	TGTGCCAGCAGCGACCCCCTAGGGGGGGCCCCCACTGAAGCTTTCTTT	CASSDPLGGAPTEAFF
TRBJ2-1	TRBV28	NA	NA	TGTGCCAGCAGGCAGGGGACCTACAATGAGCAGTTCTTC	CASRQGTYNEQFF
TRBJ1-3	TRBV7-2	NA	NA	TGTGCCAGCAGCTTACACAGGGTCTCTGGAAACACCATATATTTT	CASSLHRVSGNTIYF
TRBJ1-1	TRBV7-9	NA	TRBD1	TGTGCCAGCAGCCGGACAGGGTTCAGTGCTTTCTTT	CASSRTGFSAFF
TRBJ2-1	TRBV27	NA	NA	TGTGCCAGCAGTTGGCGCCGGAATGAGCAGTTCTTC	CASSWRRNEQFF
TRBJ1-5	TRBV30	NA	NA	TGTGCCTGGAGACAGGGATGGAATCAGCCCCAGCATTTT	CAWRQGWNQPQHF
TRBJ1-5	TRBV15	NA	NA	TGTGCCACCAGCAGGCGGATTGGGGATAGCAATCAGCCCCAGCATTTT	CATSRRIGDSNQPQHF
TRBJ2-1	TRBV24-1	NA	NA	TGTGCCACCAGTGATTCTGGCAGAGGTCCCCTCAATGAGCAGTTCTTC	CATSDSGRGPLNEQFF
TRBJ1-1	TRBV10-1	NA	NA	TGCGCCAGCAGTGAAGGGGGGGAAGCTTTCTTT	CASSEGGEAFF
TRBJ1-2	TRBV6-5	many	NA	TGTGCCAGCAGTCGAGATACAGGGTTCTATGGCTACACCTTC	CASSRDTGFYGYTF
TRBJ2-7	TRBV6-2/TRBV6-3	few	NA	TGTGCCAGCAGTAGAAACAGCATCTACGAGCAGTACTTC	CASSRNSIYEQYF
TRBJ1-1	TRBV18	NA	NA	TGTGCCAGCTGGAGCCCGAACACTGAAGCTTTCTTT	CASWSPNTEAFF
TRBJ2-1	TRBV5-8	NA	NA	TGTGCCAGCTATAGACAGCCCGAGCCCAATGAGCAGTTCTTC	CASYRQPEPNEQFF
TRBJ2-7	TRBV7-2	NA	NA	TGTGCCAGCAGCTTATTTGCGGACAGAAACGAGCAGTACTTC	CASSLFADRNEQYF
TRBJ2-3	TRBV27	NA	NA	TGTGCCAGCAGTTTATATCAGGGCGCCGCTAGCACAGATACGCAGTATTTT	CASSLYQGAASTDTQYF